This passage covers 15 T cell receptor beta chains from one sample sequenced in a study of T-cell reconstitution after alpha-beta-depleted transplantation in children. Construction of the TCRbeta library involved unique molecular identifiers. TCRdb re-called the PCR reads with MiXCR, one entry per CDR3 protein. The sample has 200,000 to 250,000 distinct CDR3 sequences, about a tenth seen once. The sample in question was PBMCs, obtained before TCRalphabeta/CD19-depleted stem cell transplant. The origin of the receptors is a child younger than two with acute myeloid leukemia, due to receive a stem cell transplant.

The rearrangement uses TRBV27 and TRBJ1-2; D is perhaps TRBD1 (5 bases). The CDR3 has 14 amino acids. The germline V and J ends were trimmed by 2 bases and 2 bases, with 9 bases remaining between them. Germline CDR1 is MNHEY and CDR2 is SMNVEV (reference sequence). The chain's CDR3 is CASSLQGGNYGYTF. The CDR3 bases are TGTGCCAGCAGTTTACAGGGAGGGAACTATGGCTACACCTTC.

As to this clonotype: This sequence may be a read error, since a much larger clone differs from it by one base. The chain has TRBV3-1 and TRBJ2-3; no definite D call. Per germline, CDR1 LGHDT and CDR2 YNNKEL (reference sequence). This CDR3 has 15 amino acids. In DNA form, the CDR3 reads TGTGCCTGCAGCCAAGAAGGTCCGAACACAGATACGCAGTATTTT. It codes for CACSQEGPNTDTQYF.

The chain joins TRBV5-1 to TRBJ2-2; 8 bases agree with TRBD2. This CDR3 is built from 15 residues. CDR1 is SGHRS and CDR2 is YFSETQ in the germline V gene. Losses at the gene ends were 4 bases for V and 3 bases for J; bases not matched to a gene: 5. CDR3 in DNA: TGCGCCAGCAGCCAAGCGGGGGCTGACACCGGGGAGCTGTTTTTT. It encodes CASSQAGADTGELFF.

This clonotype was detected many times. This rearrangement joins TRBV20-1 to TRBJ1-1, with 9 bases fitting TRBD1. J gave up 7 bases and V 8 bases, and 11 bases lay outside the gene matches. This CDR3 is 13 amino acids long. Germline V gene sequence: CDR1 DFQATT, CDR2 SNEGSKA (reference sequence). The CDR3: CSLPGQGFNEAFF. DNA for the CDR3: TGCAGTCTACCGGGACAGGGCTTTAATGAAGCTTTCTTT.

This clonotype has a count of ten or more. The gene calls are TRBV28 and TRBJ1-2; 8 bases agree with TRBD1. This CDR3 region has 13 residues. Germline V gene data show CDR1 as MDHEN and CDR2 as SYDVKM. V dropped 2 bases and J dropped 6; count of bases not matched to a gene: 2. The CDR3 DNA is TGTGCCAGCAGTTTAGCAGGGGGCGATGGCTACACCTTC. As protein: CASSLAGGDGYTF.

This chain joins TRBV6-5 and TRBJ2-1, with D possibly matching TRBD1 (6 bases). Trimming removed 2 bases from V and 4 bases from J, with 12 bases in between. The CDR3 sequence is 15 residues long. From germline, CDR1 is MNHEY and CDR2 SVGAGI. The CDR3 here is CASSYANRAYNEQFF. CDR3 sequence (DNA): TGTGCCAGCAGTTACGCAAACAGGGCTTACAATGAGCAGTTCTTC.

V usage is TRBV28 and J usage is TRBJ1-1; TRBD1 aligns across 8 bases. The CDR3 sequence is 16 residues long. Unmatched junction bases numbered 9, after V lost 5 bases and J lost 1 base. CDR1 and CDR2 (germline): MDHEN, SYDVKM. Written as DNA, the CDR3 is TGTGCCAGCAGTGACCCAGGGGGCTGGGGGAACACTGAAGCTTTCTTT. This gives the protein CASSDPGGWGNTEAFF.

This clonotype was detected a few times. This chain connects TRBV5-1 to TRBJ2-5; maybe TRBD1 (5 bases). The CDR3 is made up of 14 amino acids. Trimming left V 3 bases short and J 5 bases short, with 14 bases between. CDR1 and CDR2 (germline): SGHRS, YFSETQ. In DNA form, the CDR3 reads TGCGCCAGCAGCTCCTTAGGGGCCGGTGAGACCCAGTACTTC. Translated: CASSSLGAGETQYF.

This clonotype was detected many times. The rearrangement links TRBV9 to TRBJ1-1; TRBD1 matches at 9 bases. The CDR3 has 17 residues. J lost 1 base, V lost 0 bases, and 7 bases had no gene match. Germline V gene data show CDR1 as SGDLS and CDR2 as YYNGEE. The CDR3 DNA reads TGTGCCAGCAGCGTAGGGCTGGGACAGGGTACGAACACTGAAGCTTTCTTT. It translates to CASSVGLGQGTNTEAFF.

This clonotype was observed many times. Here the CDR3 reads CAWSARSYEQFF. The CDR3 nucleotides read TGTGCCTGGAGTGCCCGGAGCTATGAGCAGTTCTTC. This chain links TRBV30 with TRBJ2-1, with D uncertain. The V and J ends lost 1 base and 8 bases respectively, with 9 bases between them. Per the germline V gene, CDR1 is GTSNPN and CDR2 is SVGIG (reference sequence). The CDR3 consists of 12 residues.

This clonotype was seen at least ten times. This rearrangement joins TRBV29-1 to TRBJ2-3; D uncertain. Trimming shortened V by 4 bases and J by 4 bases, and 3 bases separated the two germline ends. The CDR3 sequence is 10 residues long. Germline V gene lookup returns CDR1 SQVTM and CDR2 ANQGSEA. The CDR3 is CSVGADTQYF. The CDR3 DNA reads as TGCAGCGTTGGGGCAGATACGCAGTATTTT.

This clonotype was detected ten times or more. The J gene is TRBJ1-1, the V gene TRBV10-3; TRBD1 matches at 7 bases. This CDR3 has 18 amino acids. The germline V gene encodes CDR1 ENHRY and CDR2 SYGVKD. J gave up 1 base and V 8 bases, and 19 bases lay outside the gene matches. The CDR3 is CAIGGNEGARRRNTEAFF. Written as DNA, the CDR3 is TGTGCCATCGGGGGGAACGAGGGGGCTCGAAGAAGGAACACTGAAGCTTTCTTT.

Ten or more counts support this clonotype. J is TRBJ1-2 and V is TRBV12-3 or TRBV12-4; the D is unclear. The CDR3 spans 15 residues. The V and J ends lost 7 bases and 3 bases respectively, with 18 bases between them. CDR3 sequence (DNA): TGTGCCAGCACCCACCCGGCAGCGGGGTACTATGGCTACACCTTC. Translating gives CASTHPAAGYYGYTF.

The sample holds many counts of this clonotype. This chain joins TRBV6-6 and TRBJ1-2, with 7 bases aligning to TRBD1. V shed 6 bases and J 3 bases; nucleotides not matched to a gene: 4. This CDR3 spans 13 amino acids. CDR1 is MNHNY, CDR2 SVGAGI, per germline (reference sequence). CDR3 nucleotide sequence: TGTGCCAGCAGCGTTACAGGGGACTATGGCTACACCTTC. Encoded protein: CASSVTGDYGYTF.

The CDR3 is CSAREGVTDYNSPLHF. In nucleotides, the CDR3 is TGCAGTGCTAGAGAGGGTGTGACAGACTATAATTCACCCCTCCACTTT. This chain uses TRBV20-1 with TRBJ1-6, with D perhaps matching TRBD1 (5 bases). Germline-derived CDR1 and CDR2 are DFQATT and SNEGSKA (reference sequence). Trimming cost V 0 bases and J 3 bases, with 12 bases left between them. CDR3 length equals 16 residues.